Described below is a single T cell receptor (beta chain) sequence and its context. The target antigen is unknown. Trimming at V came to 3 bases and at J to 6 bases, leaving 16 bases not matched to a gene. The CDR3 has 18 residues. The germline V gene has CDR1 MDHEN and CDR2 SYDVKM. The assay was immunoSEQ multiplex PCR, and TCRdb's table has in-frame clones only and misses some. The sample shows approximately 30,000 clones, roughly 80% of them seen only once. This entry belongs to a study of lymphopenia after photon versus proton radiotherapy. Points from the study as a whole: In patients who died, overall survival fell as post-nadir TCR diversity dropped more. Oligoclonal CD8+ Temra expansion after nadir drove photon patients' diversity drop. Relative stability marked proton patients; photon patients lost diversity and naive cells.

The source is a woman aged 45 to 65 with pancreatic cancer. The specimen was peripheral blood, collected from a patient treated with photon-based radiotherapy. The chain has TRBV28 and TRBJ2-1, with TRBD2 matching over 8 bases. The CDR3 reads CASSFRGGIGSVGNEQFF. CDR3 in DNA: TGTGCCAGCAGTTTCCGGGGGGGTATCGGCAGCGTCGGCAATGAGCAGTTCTTC. Together with reference TRBV28 and TRBJ2-1, the CDR3 gives the full variable domain: DVKVTQSSRYLVKRTGEKVFLECVQDMDHENMFWYRQDPGLGLRLIYFSYDVKMKEKGDIPEGYSVSREKKERFSLILESASTNQTSMYLCASSFRGGIGSVGNEQFFGPGTRLTVL.